Listed here is a single T cell receptor (beta chain). The data are from a study of blood T cell repertoires in COVID-19. Study in general: From T cells, B-cell-depleted T cells, or PBMCs came the material, which was cDNA or gDNA.

This CDR3 is built from 15 residues. V lost 0 bases to trimming and J lost 3 bases, with 10 bases between them. The germline CDR1 and CDR2 sequences are SGHRS and YFSETQ. The table came from immunoSEQ multiplex PCR; TCRdb's copy has only in-frame clones and leaves some out. The table lists about 200,000 clones, roughly nine tenths of them singletons, with 0.75% to 0.9% in the top ten. The sample comprised peripheral blood. The chain is built from TRBV5-1 and TRBJ1-5; tentative D call: TRBD1 (5 bases). This TCR was sampled from a woman aged 70-85 years with acute or convalescent COVID-19. The CDR3 protein is CASSLEGDDNQPQHF. CDR3 sequence (DNA): TGCGCCAGCAGCTTGGAAGGGGATGACAATCAGCCCCAGCATTTT.